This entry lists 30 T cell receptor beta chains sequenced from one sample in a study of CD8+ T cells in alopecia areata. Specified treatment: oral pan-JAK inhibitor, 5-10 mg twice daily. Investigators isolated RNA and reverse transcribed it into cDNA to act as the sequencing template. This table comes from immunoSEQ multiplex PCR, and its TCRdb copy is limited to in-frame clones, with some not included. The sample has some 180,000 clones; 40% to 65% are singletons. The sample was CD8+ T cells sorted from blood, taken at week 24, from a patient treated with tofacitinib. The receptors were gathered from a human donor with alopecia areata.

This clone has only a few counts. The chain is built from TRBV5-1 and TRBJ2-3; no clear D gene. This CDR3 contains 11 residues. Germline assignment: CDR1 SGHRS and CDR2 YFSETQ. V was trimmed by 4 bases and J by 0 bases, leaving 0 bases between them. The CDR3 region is CASSSTDTQYF. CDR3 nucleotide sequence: TGCGCCAGCAGCAGCACAGATACGCAGTATTTT.

CDR3 sequence: CASSLVGGSEKLFF. DNA for the CDR3: TGCGCCAGCAGCTTGGTTGGGGGAAGCGAAAAACTGTTTTTT. The chain recombines TRBV5-1 with TRBJ1-4; a weak D match, TRBD1 (5 bases). V was trimmed by 0 bases and J by 8 bases, leaving 11 bases between them. Germline CDR1 reads SGHRS; CDR2 reads YFSETQ. The CDR3 has 14 amino acids.

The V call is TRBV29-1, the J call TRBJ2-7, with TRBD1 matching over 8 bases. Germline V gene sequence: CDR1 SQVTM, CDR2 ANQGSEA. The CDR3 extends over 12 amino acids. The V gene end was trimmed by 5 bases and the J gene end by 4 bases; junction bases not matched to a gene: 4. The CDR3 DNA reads TGCAGCGTTTCAGGGGGCCGGTACGAGCAGTACTTC. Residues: CSVSGGRYEQYF.

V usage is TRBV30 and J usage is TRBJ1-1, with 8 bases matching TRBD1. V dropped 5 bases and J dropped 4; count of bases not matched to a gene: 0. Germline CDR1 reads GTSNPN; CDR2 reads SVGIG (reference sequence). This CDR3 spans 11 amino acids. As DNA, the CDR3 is TGTGCCTGGGACAGGGGCACTGAAGCTTTCTTT. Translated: CAWDRGTEAFF.

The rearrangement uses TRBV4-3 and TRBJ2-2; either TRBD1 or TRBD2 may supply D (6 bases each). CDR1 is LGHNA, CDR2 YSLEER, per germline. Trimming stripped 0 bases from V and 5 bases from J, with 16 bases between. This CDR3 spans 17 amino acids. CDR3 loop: CASSQDSTGRFTGELFF. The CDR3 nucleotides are TGCGCCAGCAGCCAAGATTCTACAGGGAGGTTTACCGGGGAGCTGTTTTTT.

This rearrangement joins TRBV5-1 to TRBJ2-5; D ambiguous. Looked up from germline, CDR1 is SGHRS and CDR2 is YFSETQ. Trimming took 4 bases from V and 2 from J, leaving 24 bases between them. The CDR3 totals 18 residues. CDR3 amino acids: CASSRILDNGFEQETQYF. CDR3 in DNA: TGCGCCAGCAGCCGGATATTAGACAACGGATTTGAACAAGAGACCCAGTACTTC.

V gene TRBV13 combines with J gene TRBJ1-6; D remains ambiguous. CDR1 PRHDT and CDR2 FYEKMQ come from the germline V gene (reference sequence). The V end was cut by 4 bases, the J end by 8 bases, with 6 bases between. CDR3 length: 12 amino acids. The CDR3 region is CASSSGDSPLHF. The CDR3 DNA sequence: TGTGCCAGCAGCTCAGGAGATTCACCCCTCCACTTT.

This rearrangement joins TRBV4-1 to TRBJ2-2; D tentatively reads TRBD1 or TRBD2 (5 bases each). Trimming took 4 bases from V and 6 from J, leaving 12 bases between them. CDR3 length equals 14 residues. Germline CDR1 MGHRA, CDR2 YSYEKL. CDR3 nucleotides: TGCGCCAGCAGCCGCCAGGGACCGTCCGGGGAGCTGTTTTTT. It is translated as CASSRQGPSGELFF.

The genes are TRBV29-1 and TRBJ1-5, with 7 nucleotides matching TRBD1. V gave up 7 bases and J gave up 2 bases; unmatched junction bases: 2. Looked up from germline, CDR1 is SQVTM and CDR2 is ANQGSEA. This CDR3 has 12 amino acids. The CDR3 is CSAGQGNQPQHF. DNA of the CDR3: TGCAGCGCCGGACAGGGCAATCAGCCCCAGCATTTT.

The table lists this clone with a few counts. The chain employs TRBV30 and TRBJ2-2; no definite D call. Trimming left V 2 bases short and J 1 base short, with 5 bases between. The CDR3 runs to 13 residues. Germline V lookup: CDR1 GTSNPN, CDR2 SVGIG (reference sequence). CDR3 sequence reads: CAWSRGNTGELFF. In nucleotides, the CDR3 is TGTGCCTGGAGTCGAGGGAACACCGGGGAGCTGTTTTTT.

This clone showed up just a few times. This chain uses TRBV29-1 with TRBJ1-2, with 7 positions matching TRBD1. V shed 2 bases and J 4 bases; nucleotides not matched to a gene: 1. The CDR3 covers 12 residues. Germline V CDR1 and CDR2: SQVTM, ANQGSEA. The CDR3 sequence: CSVETGAYGYTF. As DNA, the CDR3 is TGCAGCGTTGAAACAGGGGCCTATGGCTACACCTTC.

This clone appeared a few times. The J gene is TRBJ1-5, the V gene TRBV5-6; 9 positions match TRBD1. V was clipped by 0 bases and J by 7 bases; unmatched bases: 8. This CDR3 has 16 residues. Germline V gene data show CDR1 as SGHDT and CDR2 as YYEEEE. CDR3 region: CASSLAETGGTQPQHF. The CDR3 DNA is TGTGCCAGCAGCTTGGCTGAGACAGGGGGAACGCAGCCCCAGCATTTT. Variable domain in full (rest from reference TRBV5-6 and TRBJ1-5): DAGVTQSPTHLIKTRGQQVTLRCSPKSGHDTVSWYQQALGQGPQFIFQYYEEEERQRGNFPDRFSGHQFPNYSSELNVNALLLGDSALYLCASSLAETGGTQPQHFGDGTRLSIL.

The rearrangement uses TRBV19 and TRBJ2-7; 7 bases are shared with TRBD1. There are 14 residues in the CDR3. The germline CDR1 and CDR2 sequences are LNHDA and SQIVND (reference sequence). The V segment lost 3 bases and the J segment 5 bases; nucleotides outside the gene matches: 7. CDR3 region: CASSMGPGGNEQYF. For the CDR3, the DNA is TGTGCCAGTAGTATGGGGCCAGGGGGTAACGAGCAGTACTTC.

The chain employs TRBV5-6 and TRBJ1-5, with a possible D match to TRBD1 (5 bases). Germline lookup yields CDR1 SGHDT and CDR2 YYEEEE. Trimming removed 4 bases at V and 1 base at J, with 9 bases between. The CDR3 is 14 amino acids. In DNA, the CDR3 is TGTGCCAGCAGCATCAGGGTAAGCAATCAGCCCCAGCATTTT. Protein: CASSIRVSNQPQHF.

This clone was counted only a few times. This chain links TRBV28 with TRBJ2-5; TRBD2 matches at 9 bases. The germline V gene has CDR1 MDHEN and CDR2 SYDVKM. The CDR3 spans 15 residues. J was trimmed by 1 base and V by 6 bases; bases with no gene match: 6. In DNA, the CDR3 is TGTGCCAGCAGGCCTACTAGCGGGCCCCAAGAGACCCAGTACTTC. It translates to CASRPTSGPQETQYF. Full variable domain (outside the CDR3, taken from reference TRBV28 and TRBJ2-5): DVKVTQSSRYLVKRTGEKVFLECVQDMDHENMFWYRQDPGLGLRLIYFSYDVKMKEKGDIPEGYSVSREKKERFSLILESASTNQTSMYLCASRPTSGPQETQYFGPGTRLLVL.

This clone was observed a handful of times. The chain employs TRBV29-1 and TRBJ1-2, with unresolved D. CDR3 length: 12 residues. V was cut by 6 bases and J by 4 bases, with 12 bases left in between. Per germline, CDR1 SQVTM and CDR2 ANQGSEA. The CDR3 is CSVASQSYGYTF. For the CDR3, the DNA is TGCAGCGTCGCTTCGCAAAGCTATGGCTACACCTTC.

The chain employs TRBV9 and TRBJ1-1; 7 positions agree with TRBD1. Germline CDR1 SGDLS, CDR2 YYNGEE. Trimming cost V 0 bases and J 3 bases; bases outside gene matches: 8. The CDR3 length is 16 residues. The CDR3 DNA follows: TGTGCCAGCAGCGTAGGGAGGGGGCAATCGGACACTGAAGCTTTCTTT. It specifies CASSVGRGQSDTEAFF.

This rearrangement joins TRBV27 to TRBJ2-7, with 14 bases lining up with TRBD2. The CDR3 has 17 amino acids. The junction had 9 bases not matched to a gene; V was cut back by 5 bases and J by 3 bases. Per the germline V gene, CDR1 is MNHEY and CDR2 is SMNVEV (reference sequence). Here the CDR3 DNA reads TGTGCCAGCAGTGGCATGACTAGCGGGGGGGCAAGCTACGAGCAGTACTTC. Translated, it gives CASSGMTSGGASYEQYF.

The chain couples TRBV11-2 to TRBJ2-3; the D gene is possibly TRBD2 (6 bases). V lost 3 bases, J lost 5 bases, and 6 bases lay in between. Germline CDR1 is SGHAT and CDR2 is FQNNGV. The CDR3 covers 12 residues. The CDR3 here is CASSLGGDTQYF. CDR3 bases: TGTGCCAGCAGCTTGGGGGGAGATACGCAGTATTTT.

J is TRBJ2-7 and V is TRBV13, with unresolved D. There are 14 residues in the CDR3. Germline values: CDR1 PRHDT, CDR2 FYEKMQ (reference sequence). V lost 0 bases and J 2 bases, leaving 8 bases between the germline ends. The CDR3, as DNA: TGTGCCAGCAGCTTAGGCCAGGAGACCTACGAGCAGTACTTC. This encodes CASSLGQETYEQYF. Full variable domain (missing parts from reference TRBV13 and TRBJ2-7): AAGVIQSPRHLIKEKRETATLKCYPIPRHDTVYWYQQGPGQDPQFLISFYEKMQSDKGSIPDRFSAQQFSDYHSELNMSSLELGDSALYFCASSLGQETYEQYFGPGTRLTVT.

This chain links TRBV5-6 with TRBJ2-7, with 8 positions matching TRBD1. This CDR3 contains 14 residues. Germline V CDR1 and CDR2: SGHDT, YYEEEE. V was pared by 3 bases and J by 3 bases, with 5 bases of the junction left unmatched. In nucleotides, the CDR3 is TGTGCCAGCAGCTCCGGACAGGGTGACTACGAGCAGTACTTC. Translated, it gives CASSSGQGDYEQYF.

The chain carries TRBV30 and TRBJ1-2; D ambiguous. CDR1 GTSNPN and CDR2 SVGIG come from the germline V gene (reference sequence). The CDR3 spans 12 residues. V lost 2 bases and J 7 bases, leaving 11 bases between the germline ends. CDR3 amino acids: CAWSPSMSGYTF. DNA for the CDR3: TGTGCCTGGAGTCCGTCCATGTCTGGCTACACCTTC.

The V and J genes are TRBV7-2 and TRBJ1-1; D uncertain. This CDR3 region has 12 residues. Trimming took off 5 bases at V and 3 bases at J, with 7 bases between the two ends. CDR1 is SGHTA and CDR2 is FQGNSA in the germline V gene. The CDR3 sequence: CASSQADTEAFF. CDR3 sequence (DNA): TGTGCCAGCAGCCAGGCGGACACTGAAGCTTTCTTT. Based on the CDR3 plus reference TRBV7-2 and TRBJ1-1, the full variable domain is GAGVSQSPSNKVTEKGKDVELRCDPISGHTALYWYRQSLGQGLEFLIYFQGNSAPDKSGLPSDRFSAERTGGSVSTLTIQRTQQEDSAVYLCASSQADTEAFFGQGTRLTVV.

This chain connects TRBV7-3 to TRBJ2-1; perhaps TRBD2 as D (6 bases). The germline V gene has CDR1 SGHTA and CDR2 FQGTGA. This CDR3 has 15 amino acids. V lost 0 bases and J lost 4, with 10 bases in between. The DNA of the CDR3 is TGTGCCAGCAGCTTAACGGGGGGAACATACAATGAGCAGTTCTTC. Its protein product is CASSLTGGTYNEQFF. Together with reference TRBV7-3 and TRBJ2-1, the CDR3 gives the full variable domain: GAGVSQTPSNKVTEKGKYVELRCDPISGHTALYWYRQSLGQGPEFLIYFQGTGAADDSGLPNDRFFAVRPEGSVSTLKIQRTERGDSAVYLCASSLTGGTYNEQFFGPGTRLTVL.

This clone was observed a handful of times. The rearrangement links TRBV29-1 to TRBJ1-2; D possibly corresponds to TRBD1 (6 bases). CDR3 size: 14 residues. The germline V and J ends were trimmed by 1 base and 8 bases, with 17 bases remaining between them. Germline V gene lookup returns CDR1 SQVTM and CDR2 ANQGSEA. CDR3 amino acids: CSVEAPEGVYGYTF. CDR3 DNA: TGCAGCGTTGAAGCGCCCGAGGGGGTGTACGGCTACACCTTC. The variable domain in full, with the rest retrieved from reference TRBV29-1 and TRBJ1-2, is SAVISQKPSRDICQRGTSLTIQCQVDSQVTMMFWYRQQPGQSLTLIATANQGSEATYESGFVIDKFPISRPNLTFSTLTVSNMSPEDSSIYLCSVEAPEGVYGYTFGSGTRLTVV.

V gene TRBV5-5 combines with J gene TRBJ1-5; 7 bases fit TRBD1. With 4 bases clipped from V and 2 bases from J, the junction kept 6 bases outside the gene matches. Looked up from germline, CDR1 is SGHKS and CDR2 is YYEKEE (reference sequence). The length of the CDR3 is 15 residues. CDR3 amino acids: CASSQQGSGNQPQHF. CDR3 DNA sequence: TGTGCCAGCAGCCAACAGGGGAGCGGCAATCAGCCCCAGCATTTT.

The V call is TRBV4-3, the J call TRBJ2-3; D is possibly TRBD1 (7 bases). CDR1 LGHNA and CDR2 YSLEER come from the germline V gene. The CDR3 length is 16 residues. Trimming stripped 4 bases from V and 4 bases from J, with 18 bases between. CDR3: CASSPEGAADPDTQYF. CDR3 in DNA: TGCGCCAGCAGCCCGGAGGGGGCGGCAGATCCAGATACGCAGTATTTT.

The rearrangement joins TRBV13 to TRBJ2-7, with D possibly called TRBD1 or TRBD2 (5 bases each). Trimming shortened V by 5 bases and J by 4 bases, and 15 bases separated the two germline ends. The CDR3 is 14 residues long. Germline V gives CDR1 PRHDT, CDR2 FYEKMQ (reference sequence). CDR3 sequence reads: CASSPRDRPYEQYF. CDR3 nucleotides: TGTGCCAGCAGCCCACGGGACCGACCTTACGAGCAGTACTTC.

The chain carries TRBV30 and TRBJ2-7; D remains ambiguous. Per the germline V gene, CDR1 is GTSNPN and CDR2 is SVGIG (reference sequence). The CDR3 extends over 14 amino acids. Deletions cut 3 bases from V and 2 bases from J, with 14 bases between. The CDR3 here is CAWSQTGFPYEQYF. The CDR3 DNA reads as TGTGCCTGGAGCCAGACCGGGTTCCCCTACGAGCAGTACTTC.

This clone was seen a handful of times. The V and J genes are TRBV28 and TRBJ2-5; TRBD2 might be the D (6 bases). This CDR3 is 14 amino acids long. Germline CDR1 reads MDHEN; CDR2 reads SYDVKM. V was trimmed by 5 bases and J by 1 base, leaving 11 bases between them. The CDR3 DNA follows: TGTGCCAGCAGTCCCCGGACTATCCAAGAGACCCAGTACTTC. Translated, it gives CASSPRTIQETQYF.